These T cell receptor beta chains were read from a single sample in a study of T cells after yellow fever vaccination. TCRdb analysed the 5' RACE reads with MiXCR anew, one entry per CDR3 protein. The table lists about 360,000 distinct CDR3 sequences, about 6% of them singletons. The input for sequencing was PBMCs, taken 5 days after the yellow fever booster vaccination. The receptors were gathered from a man in his thirties or forties who received the YFV17D yellow fever vaccine. Both conserved end residues are part of each CDR3. The D gene is left open where the match is weak. Some rows have no size entry. The others give once, few or many, or a class for an expanded clone.

TRBD2	TRBJ2-2	many	TRBV20-1	TGCAGTGCTGACCGGGACTACCGCACCGGGGAGCTGTTTTTT	CSADRDYRTGELFF
NA	TRBJ2-3	few	TRBV9	TGTGCCAGCAGCCCACGTAGTGGGGATACAGATACGCAGTATTTT	CASSPRSGDTDTQYF
NA	TRBJ2-7	many	TRBV28	TGTGCCAGCAGCCGGGGCCTTCTCGAGCAGTACTTC	CASSRGLLEQYF
NA	TRBJ2-7	once	TRBV10-3	TGTGCCACCAGCGGGGACAGGTTCTCCTACGAGCAGTACTTC	CATSGDRFSYEQYF
TRBD2	TRBJ2-3	many	TRBV3-1	TGTGCCAGCAAACTAGCGGGAGGGACGCAGTATTTT	CASKLAGGTQYF
NA	TRBJ2-1	many	TRBV5-1	TGCGCCAGCAGCTTGGAGAACAATGAGCAGTTCTTC	CASSLENNEQFF
TRBD2	TRBJ2-1	NA	TRBV20-1	TGCAGTGCGGTAGCGGGAGGAGCCTTGGGTGAGCAGTTCTTC	CSAVAGGALGEQFF
NA	TRBJ2-1	few	TRBV4-3	TGCGCCAGCAGCCAAGAACCGGGACGGCATGAGCAGTTCTTC	CASSQEPGRHEQFF
NA	TRBJ2-1	many	TRBV7-9	TGTGCCAGCAGCTTTTTATCTAATGAGCAGTTCTTC	CASSFLSNEQFF
TRBD2	TRBJ2-3	few	TRBV28	TGTGCCAGCAGTTTATGGGCTAGCGGGAGCGTTATGGGCACAGATACGCAGTATTTT	CASSLWASGSVMGTDTQYF
NA	TRBJ2-1	NA	TRBV7-2	TGTGCCAGCAGCCCAACTAACTACAATGAGCAGTTCTTC	CASSPTNYNEQFF
NA	TRBJ2-5	many	TRBV20-1	TGCAGTGCTAGAGATCGTAGGGGCAGAGAGACCCAGTACTTC	CSARDRRGRETQYF
NA	TRBJ2-5	few	TRBV5-1	TGCGCCAGCAGCTTAGGATTCGGGGGCCAAGAGACCCAGTACTTC	CASSLGFGGQETQYF
NA	TRBJ1-2	NA	TRBV20-1	TGCAGTGCCCACGGAGCTCTTAGATCCTTAACGGATGGCTACACCTTC	CSAHGALRSLTDGYTF
TRBD2	TRBJ2-1	NA	TRBV20-1	TGCAGTGCTAGGACACCCCACCCCCAGCGGGAGAACAATGAGCAGTTCTTC	CSARTPHPQRENNEQFF
NA	TRBJ2-3	few	TRBV7-3	TGTGCCAGTGGGGCGGGACGCACAGATACGCAGTATTTT	CASGAGRTDTQYF
NA	TRBJ2-3	many	TRBV11-2	TGTGCCAGCAGCTTGACCGGTACGCAGTATTTT	CASSLTGTQYF
NA	TRBJ2-7	NA	TRBV20-1	TGCAGTGCTCCCGGGATCCCCACCTCCTACGAGCAGTACTTC	CSAPGIPTSYEQYF
TRBD2	TRBJ2-2	few	TRBV5-6	TGTGCCAGCAGCGGGTCCGGGACTAGTTTTACCGGGGAGCTGTTTTTT	CASSGSGTSFTGELFF
NA	TRBJ2-7	few	TRBV5-1	TGCGCCAGCAGCTTAGGAAAGGTCAACTCCTACGAGCAGTACTTC	CASSLGKVNSYEQYF
NA	TRBJ2-1	many	TRBV21-1	TGCGATAGCGGGAGAGGCCATGAGCAGTTCTTC	CDSGRGHEQFF
NA	TRBJ2-3	few	TRBV12-3/TRBV12-4	TGTGCCAGCCATGACTCGGAGCGGCCTCATTTCCCCACAGATACGCAGTATTTT	CASHDSERPHFPTDTQYF
TRBD1	TRBJ2-7	many	TRBV6-5	TGTGCCAGCAGTTTGGGACAGCTCCCCTACGAGCAGTACTTC	CASSLGQLPYEQYF
NA	TRBJ2-7	NA	TRBV7-2	TGTGCCAGCAGTAGCCAGGGGCTAGCGTTTTACGAGCAGTACTTC	CASSSQGLAFYEQYF
NA	TRBJ2-7	NA	TRBV7-9	TGTGCCAGCAGCTCCCAGCTCCGAGGAGGCTCCTACGAGCAGTACTTC	CASSSQLRGGSYEQYF
TRBD1	TRBJ2-6	many	TRBV18	TGTGCCAGCTCTCTGACAGGGGGCTCTGGGGCCAACGTCCTGACTTTC	CASSLTGGSGANVLTF
NA	TRBJ1-1	many	TRBV5-1	TGCGCCAGCAGCTTGGGACAACCCACTGAAGCTTTCTTT	CASSLGQPTEAFF
NA	TRBJ2-2	few	TRBV5-1	TGCGCCAGCTCAGTCACTGGGGCCGGGGAGCTGTTTTTT	CASSVTGAGELFF
NA	TRBJ2-1	many	TRBV12-5	TGTGCTAGTGGTTTGAGGGGGAGCAATGAGCAGTTCTTC	CASGLRGSNEQFF
TRBD1	TRBJ1-1	many	TRBV27	TGTGCCAGCAGTTTGTCTCTACAGGGGCGAGGCACTGAAGCTTTCTTT	CASSLSLQGRGTEAFF
TRBD1	TRBJ1-1	few	TRBV28	TGTGCCAGCAGTCGAAATATCGGGACAGGGGGTCCTGAAGCTTTCTTT	CASSRNIGTGGPEAFF
NA	TRBJ2-1	NA	TRBV20-1	TGCAGTGCTAGGGCAGCATTGTCATACAATGAGCAGTTCTTC	CSARAALSYNEQFF
TRBD1	TRBJ1-4	few	TRBV6-1	TGTGCCAGCAAGACAGGGGTGGGTGAAAAACTGTTTTTT	CASKTGVGEKLFF
NA	TRBJ2-2	many	TRBV7-3	TGTGCCAGCAGCTTTGGGAGTGCACCCGGGGAGCTGTTTTTT	CASSFGSAPGELFF
TRBD1	TRBJ2-7	few	TRBV6-5	TGTGCCAGCAGTTACTCCCAGGGGGCGTCGAGGAACGAGCAGTACTTC	CASSYSQGASRNEQYF
NA	TRBJ2-3	NA	TRBV12-3/TRBV12-4	TGTGCCAGCAGCTCCAAGACTAGGTTTGGAGATACGCAGTATTTT	CASSSKTRFGDTQYF
NA	TRBJ2-7	few	TRBV10-3	TGTGCCATCACGCCAGGACTTTCGGACGAGCAGTACTTC	CAITPGLSDEQYF
TRBD2	TRBJ2-5	many	TRBV15	TGTGCCACCAGCAGAGAAACTAGCGCTCAAGAGACCCAGTACTTC	CATSRETSAQETQYF
NA	TRBJ2-1	few	TRBV20-1	TGCAGTGCTAGGATACTGGCGGGTAAACCTGAGCAGTTCTTC	CSARILAGKPEQFF
NA	TRBJ2-3	many	TRBV7-8	TGTGCCAGCAGCTCATCAGGGGGCACAGATACGCAGTATTTT	CASSSSGGTDTQYF
NA	TRBJ1-2	few	TRBV18	TGTGCCAGCTCACGGGGGGCGACAGACTATGGCTACACCTTC	CASSRGATDYGYTF
NA	TRBJ2-7	many	TRBV3-1	TGTGCCAGCAGCATACAGGGTAATGGCTACGAGCAGTACTTC	CASSIQGNGYEQYF
NA	TRBJ2-2	NA	TRBV7-8	TGTGCCAGCAGCCTTCGCCGGGACTCGCTGAACGGGGAGCTGTTTTTT	CASSLRRDSLNGELFF
NA	TRBJ2-1	many	TRBV6-2/TRBV6-3	TGTGCCAGCAGTAACGAGCAGGGAAATGAGCAGTTCTTC	CASSNEQGNEQFF
TRBD2	TRBJ2-1	few	TRBV28	TGTGCCAGCAGCCGCCTGGGTAGCGGGCGCTACAATGAGCAGTTCTTC	CASSRLGSGRYNEQFF
NA	TRBJ2-5	many	TRBV6-1	TGTGCCAGCAGGCCCGGGAACGAAGAGACCCAGTACTTC	CASRPGNEETQYF
NA	TRBJ2-3	many	TRBV10-3	TGTGCCATCAGTGAGGCCCAAGGGGTAGATACGCAGTATTTT	CAISEAQGVDTQYF
NA	TRBJ2-1	NA	TRBV7-6	TGTGCCAGCAGCCCCTTCCCGGCCTCTTCCTACAATGAGCAGTTCTTC	CASSPFPASSYNEQFF
NA	TRBJ2-3	few	TRBV12-3/TRBV12-4	TGTGCCAGCAGAAGACTAAGGTGGGAAGATACGCAGTATTTT	CASRRLRWEDTQYF
TRBD1	TRBJ1-2	NA	TRBV20-1	TGCAGTGCCCGGGCGGGGGGACAGGCAGGTGGCTACACCTTC	CSARAGGQAGGYTF
NA	TRBJ1-1	NA	TRBV7-8	TGTGCCAGCGCACGTTCGGGCGCGGAGACTGAAGCTTTCTTT	CASARSGAETEAFF
NA	TRBJ2-7	NA	TRBV12-3/TRBV12-4	TGTGCCAGCAGTTTAGATCGGGCCCACCAGTACTTC	CASSLDRAHQYF
NA	TRBJ1-5	NA	TRBV9	TGTGCCAGCAGCCGTGACTCTTACTCCCTGCCCCAGCATTTT	CASSRDSYSLPQHF